The 31 T cell receptor beta chains below come from one sample, sequenced in a study of CD8+ T cells in alopecia areata. Treatment noted: oral pan-JAK inhibitor, 5-10 mg twice daily. The authors extracted RNA and reverse transcribed it into cDNA as the sequencing template. The method was immunoSEQ multiplex PCR; TCRdb's version includes in-frame clones alone and lacks a portion of them. Here the sample spans 200,000 to 250,000 clones, around three fifths being singletons. Sequenced material: CD4+ T cells sorted from blood, taken at week 4, from a patient treated with tofacitinib. These receptors all stem from a human donor with alopecia areata.

The V and J genes are TRBV5-6 and TRBJ2-6; tentative D call: TRBD1 (6 bases). V was shortened by 2 bases and J by 1 base, with 13 bases between the two germline ends. CDR3 size: 17 residues. Germline CDR1 reads SGHDT; CDR2 reads YYEEEE. In DNA form, the CDR3 reads TGTGCCAGCAGCTTAGGACAGCCTGGATCTGGGGCCAACGTCCTGACTTTC. Encoded protein: CASSLGQPGSGANVLTF.

The chain carries TRBV29-1 and TRBJ1-1; D is undetermined. The germline gives CDR1 SQVTM, CDR2 ANQGSEA. The CDR3 spans 12 residues. The V gene lost 3 bases and the J gene lost 2 bases, with 7 bases spanning the gap. The CDR3 sequence is CSVDEHNTEAFF. For the CDR3, the DNA is TGCAGCGTTGACGAGCACAACACTGAAGCTTTCTTT.

The V gene is TRBV29-1, the J gene TRBJ2-1, with a possible D match to TRBD2 (6 bases). The CDR3 covers 15 residues. Germline CDR1 is SQVTM and CDR2 is ANQGSEA. V shed 6 bases and J shed 3 bases, with 18 bases lying between them. The CDR3 protein is CSVQQTSLVYNEQFF. For the CDR3, the DNA is TGCAGCGTCCAACAAACTAGCCTCGTCTACAATGAGCAGTTCTTC.

J is TRBJ1-2 and V is TRBV15; no definite D call. V lost 4 bases and J 4 bases, leaving 10 bases between the germline ends. Per the germline V gene, CDR1 is LNHNV and CDR2 is YYDKDF (reference sequence). This CDR3 is built from 13 residues. For the CDR3, the DNA is TGTGCCACCAGCAACGAAGGGCTCTATGGCTACACCTTC. Its protein product is CATSNEGLYGYTF.

The chain recombines TRBV5-6 with TRBJ2-5, with D uncertain. CDR3 size: 12 residues. The V end was cut by 1 base, the J end by 3 bases, with 4 bases between. Germline lookup yields CDR1 SGHDT and CDR2 YYEEEE. The CDR3: CASSLREETQYF. Here the CDR3 DNA reads TGTGCCAGCAGCTTGAGGGAAGAGACCCAGTACTTC.

V is TRBV9 and J is TRBJ1-3; D remains ambiguous. CDR1 SGDLS and CDR2 YYNGEE come from the germline V gene. This CDR3 region has 15 residues. The germline V and J ends were trimmed by 0 bases and 0 bases, with 7 bases remaining between them. For the CDR3, the DNA is TGTGCCAGCAGCGTAGAGGGATTCTCTGGAAACACCATATATTTT. It specifies CASSVEGFSGNTIYF.

DNA of the CDR3: TGTGCCAGCAGCTCAAGCTGGAGGGTCGAGACTGAAGCTTTCTTT. It specifies CASSSSWRVETEAFF. J is TRBJ1-1 and V is TRBV9, with D hard to call. CDR1 is SGDLS and CDR2 is YYNGEE in the germline V gene. The CDR3 covers 15 residues. Trimming removed 4 bases from V and 5 bases from J, with 18 bases in between. The variable domain in full, completed from reference TRBV9 and TRBJ1-1, reads DSGVTQTPKHLITATGQRVTLRCSPRSGDLSVYWYQQSLDQGLQFLIQYYNGEERAKGNILERFSAQQFPDLHSELNLSSLELGDSALYFCASSSSWRVETEAFFGQGTRLTVV.

The V call is TRBV10-3, the J call TRBJ2-5; D might be TRBD1 or TRBD2, each matching 5 bases. V dropped 3 bases and J dropped 7 bases, with 12 bases sitting between them. The CDR3 length is 13 residues. Germline CDR1 ENHRY, CDR2 SYGVKD. CDR3 protein: CAISEQEDATQYF. As DNA, the CDR3 is TGTGCCATCAGTGAACAGGAGGACGCGACCCAGTACTTC.

This clone came up a few times. The chain links TRBV7-2 to TRBJ1-4; D might be TRBD1 (5 bases). Germline CDR1 SGHTA, CDR2 FQGNSA. The CDR3 runs 14 residues. V was trimmed by 6 bases and J by 2 bases, leaving 10 bases between them. The CDR3 loop is CASSLRQTNEKLFF. The CDR3 bases are TGTGCCAGCAGTTTAAGACAGACTAATGAAAAACTGTTTTTT.

This clone was detected only a few times. The gene calls are TRBV14 and TRBJ1-2; 9 nucleotides align to TRBD1. The length of the CDR3 is 13 residues. V was clipped by 4 bases and J by 4 bases; unmatched bases: 1. Germline-derived CDR1 and CDR2 are SGHDN and FVKESK. The CDR3 reads CASSPQGAYGYTF. The DNA for the CDR3 is TGTGCCAGCAGCCCACAGGGGGCCTATGGCTACACCTTC.

This clone came up a few times. This chain connects TRBV7-6 to TRBJ2-7; maybe TRBD2 (6 bases). V was shortened by 1 base and J by 8 bases, with 12 bases between the two germline ends. The germline gives CDR1 SGHVS, CDR2 FNYEAQ. The CDR3 extends over 13 amino acids. CDR3 protein: CASSLGGDSKQYF. Written as DNA, the CDR3 is TGTGCCAGCAGCTTAGGGGGGGACTCCAAGCAGTACTTC.

V is TRBV19 and J is TRBJ2-1, with 12 bases identical to TRBD1. CDR1 and CDR2 from the germline V gene are LNHDA and SQIVND (reference sequence). The CDR3 spans 16 residues. The V gene end was trimmed by 7 bases and the J gene end by 8 bases; junction bases not matched to a gene: 12. CDR3 DNA sequence: TGTGCCAGTAACTTAGGGGGGACAGGGGGCATCTATGAGCAGTTCTTC. Translated, it gives CASNLGGTGGIYEQFF.

The V and J genes are TRBV30 and TRBJ2-1, with 7 bases aligning to TRBD1. CDR1 and CDR2 from the germline V gene are GTSNPN and SVGIG (reference sequence). This CDR3 comprises 14 residues. J lost 5 bases, V lost 2 bases, and 6 bases had no gene match. The CDR3 loop is CAWSPIDRDNEQFF. The CDR3 nucleotides are TGTGCCTGGAGTCCGATCGACAGGGACAATGAGCAGTTCTTC.

V and J are TRBV11-2 and TRBJ2-6; 8 bases map to TRBD1. This CDR3 spans 18 amino acids. Germline loops: CDR1 SGHAT, CDR2 FQNNGV. J gave up 1 base and V 5 bases, and 10 bases lay outside the gene matches. As DNA, the CDR3 is TGTGCCAGCAGCAAGCGGACAGGGATTTCTTCTGGGGCCAACGTCCTGACTTTC. It is translated as CASSKRTGISSGANVLTF. Supplemented by reference TRBV11-2 and TRBJ2-6, the full variable domain reads EAGVAQSPRYKIIEKRQSVAFWCNPISGHATLYWYQQILGQGPKLLIQFQNNGVVDDSQLPKDRFSAERLKGVDSTLKIQPAKLEDSAVYLCASSKRTGISSGANVLTFGAGSRLTVL.

The chain recombines TRBV9 with TRBJ2-7; 8 bases line up with TRBD2. Germline loops: CDR1 SGDLS, CDR2 YYNGEE. J was trimmed by 6 bases and V by 2 bases; bases with no gene match: 7. The CDR3 has 14 amino acids. CDR3 DNA sequence: TGTGCCAGCAGCGTCTTAGCGGGATCGGGCGAGCAGTACTTC. Translating gives CASSVLAGSGEQYF.

V usage is TRBV30 and J usage is TRBJ1-4, with D perhaps TRBD1 (6 bases). The CDR3 has 14 residues. V lost 1 base and J 7 bases, leaving 13 bases between the germline ends. Germline CDR1 and CDR2: GTSNPN and SVGIG (reference sequence). The DNA for the CDR3 is TGTGCCTGGAGTGGGACAGATACGATTGAAAAACTGTTTTTT. Protein product: CAWSGTDTIEKLFF. Using reference TRBV30 and TRBJ1-4 for the parts outside the CDR3, the full variable domain is SQTIHQWPATLVQPVGSPLSLECTVEGTSNPNLYWYRQAAGRGLQLLFYSVGIGQISSEVPQNLSASRPQDRQFILSSKKLLLSDSGFYLCAWSGTDTIEKLFFGSGTQLSVL.

The V and J genes are TRBV23-1 and TRBJ2-1; D unresolved. TRBV23-1 is identified as an open reading frame with a role that is uncertain. The CDR3 is 17 residues long. The ends were cut back, 3 bases at V and 8 bases at J, with 23 bases in the middle. The DNA for the CDR3 is TGCGCCAGCAGTCAGCTCGAAAAAATTTATGGGGTCTATGAGCAGTTCTTC. The encoded protein is CASSQLEKIYGVYEQFF.

This chain uses TRBV15 with TRBJ2-1, with 8 bases identical to TRBD2. The V gene's germline CDR1 is LNHNV and CDR2 YYDKDF (reference sequence). The CDR3 spans 17 residues. V lost 0 bases to trimming and J lost 11 bases; unmatched junction nucleotides: 15. CDR3 sequence reads: CATSRESSGGVESKQFF. CDR3 DNA: TGTGCCACCAGCAGAGAGTCGAGCGGGGGAGTGGAGTCTAAGCAGTTCTTC.

To note about this clone: The same CDR3 is also encoded by other DNA sequences in this sample. CDR3 sequence: CAWRESGANVLTF. CDR3 coding DNA: TGTGCCTGGAGAGAGTCTGGGGCCAACGTCCTGACTTTC. The chain has TRBV30 and TRBJ2-6; D unclear. The CDR3 consists of 13 residues. Germline V lookup: CDR1 GTSNPN, CDR2 SVGIG (reference sequence). V was cut by 3 bases and J by 1 base, with 4 bases left in between.

This clone was picked up many times. CDR3: CATGSEKLFF. CDR3 coding DNA: TGTGCCACCGGGAGTGAAAAACTGTTTTTT. The J gene is TRBJ1-4, the V gene TRBV19; no clear D gene. Germline V gene lookup returns CDR1 LNHDA and CDR2 SQIVND (reference sequence). The CDR3 contains 10 residues. V was pared by 10 bases and J by 7 bases, with 7 bases between.

This chain links TRBV27 with TRBJ1-1; the match to TRBD1 covers 8 bases. The CDR3 is 16 residues long. Germline values: CDR1 MNHEY, CDR2 SMNVEV (reference sequence). V was clipped by 9 bases and J by 2 bases; unmatched bases: 14. Here the CDR3 reads CASTSQGAAFNTEAFF. The DNA for the CDR3 is TGTGCCAGTACTAGTCAGGGGGCGGCGTTTAACACTGAAGCTTTCTTT.

J is TRBJ2-3 and V is TRBV9; possible D gene TRBD2, 6 bases. The germline V gene encodes CDR1 SGDLS and CDR2 YYNGEE. This CDR3 is built from 18 residues. Trimming shortened V by 0 bases and J by 1 base, and 18 bases separated the two germline ends. In DNA, the CDR3 is TGTGCCAGCAGCGTAGGAGACAGCTCCCCGGGGGGCACAGATACGCAGTATTTT. Its translation: CASSVGDSSPGGTDTQYF.

V is TRBV19 and J is TRBJ2-1, with a possible D match to TRBD2 (5 bases). The CDR3 is 13 amino acids. Germline V CDR1 and CDR2: LNHDA, SQIVND (reference sequence). Trimming cost V 6 bases and J 8 bases, with 14 bases left between them. In DNA form, the CDR3 reads TGTGCCAGTAGCCGGGATTTTGCATATGAGCAGTTCTTC. Translation gives CASSRDFAYEQFF.

V and J are TRBV19 and TRBJ1-5; 8 bases agree with TRBD1. The CDR3 totals 14 residues. V trimming: 5 bases; J trimming: 7 bases; junction bases outside the gene matches: 7. Germline V gene sequence: CDR1 LNHDA, CDR2 SQIVND (reference sequence). The chain's CDR3 is CASSWQGAGQPQHF. CDR3 coding DNA: TGTGCCAGTAGTTGGCAGGGGGCAGGCCAGCCCCAGCATTTT.

V usage is TRBV6-5 and J usage is TRBJ2-1; the D is unclear. CDR3 length: 15 amino acids. Trimming took off 7 bases at V and 5 bases at J, with 18 bases between the two ends. Per the germline V gene, CDR1 is MNHEY and CDR2 is SVGAGI. The CDR3: CASKGWRFGDNEQFF. CDR3 in DNA: TGTGCCAGCAAAGGGTGGCGGTTTGGGGACAATGAGCAGTTCTTC.

The chain couples TRBV30 to TRBJ1-4; D is perhaps TRBD1 (5 bases). Germline-derived CDR1 and CDR2 are GTSNPN and SVGIG (reference sequence). This CDR3 region has 13 residues. V shed 3 bases and J shed 4 bases, with 9 bases lying between them. The CDR3: CAWRDSFNEKLFF. The CDR3 region has the DNA TGTGCCTGGAGAGACAGTTTTAATGAAAAACTGTTTTTT.

The V gene is TRBV4-1, the J gene TRBJ1-6, with no clear D. CDR1 MGHRA and CDR2 YSYEKL come from the germline V gene. The V gene lost 3 bases and the J gene lost 6 bases, with 12 bases spanning the gap. The CDR3 consists of 15 residues. The CDR3 here is CASSQVGNLNSPLHF. The DNA of the CDR3 is TGCGCCAGCAGCCAGGTGGGAAACCTTAATTCACCCCTCCACTTT.

The chain carries TRBV2 and TRBJ2-7; D gene uncertain. In germline, CDR1 is SNHLY, CDR2 FYNNEI. The CDR3 is 12 residues long. Trimming took off 8 bases at V and 1 base at J, with 9 bases between the two ends. CDR3 residues: CASSRQSYEQYF. CDR3 in DNA: TGTGCCAGCTCCAGGCAGTCCTACGAGCAGTACTTC.

This sequence joins TRBV9 and TRBJ2-7, with 10 bases that match TRBD1. The CDR3 is 14 residues long. Germline lookup yields CDR1 SGDLS and CDR2 YYNGEE. J gave up 7 bases and V 5 bases, and 9 bases lay outside the gene matches. The CDR3 DNA follows: TGTGCCAGCAGTACAATGGGACAGGGGAGAGAGCAGTACTTC. This sequence encodes CASSTMGQGREQYF.

As regards this clone: Other DNA sequences in the same sample also yield this CDR3. The chain recombines TRBV5-1 with TRBJ1-2; weak D call: TRBD1 (5 bases). Trimming stripped 7 bases from V and 3 bases from J, with 10 bases between. The CDR3 loop spans 12 amino acids. Germline CDR1 and CDR2: SGHRS and YFSETQ. Here the CDR3 reads CASGQGDYGYTF. The CDR3 DNA is TGCGCCAGCGGGCAGGGAGACTATGGCTACACCTTC. Full variable domain (rest looked up from reference TRBV5-1 and TRBJ1-2): KAGVTQTPRYLIKTRGQQVTLSCSPISGHRSVSWYQQTPGQGLQFLFEYFSETQRNKGNFPGRFSGRQFSNSRSEMNVSTLELGDSALYLCASGQGDYGYTFGSGTRLTVV.

The DNA for the CDR3 is TGCAGCGTTGTCTTATTCCTAAGGGCTTTCTTT. This sequence encodes CSVVLFLRAFF. The chain uses TRBV29-1 and TRBJ1-1, with unresolved D. V was shortened by 4 bases and J by 11 bases, with 14 bases between the two germline ends. Per germline, CDR1 SQVTM and CDR2 ANQGSEA. The CDR3 is made up of 11 amino acids.